These 10 T cell receptor beta chains came from one sample sequenced in a study of T cell responses to AZD1222 COVID-19 vaccine. This table comes from immunoSEQ multiplex PCR, and its TCRdb copy is limited to in-frame clones, with some not included. The sample has over 150,000 clones, about 90% seen once. The material was peripheral blood, obtained on day 0 of AZD1222 vaccination. The receptor set was obtained from an adult in good health.

The chain links TRBV18 to TRBJ1-1, with TRBD1 identical over 10 bases. The length of the CDR3 is 15 residues. The V gene's germline CDR1 is KGHSH and CDR2 LQKENI. The J segment lost 4 bases and the V segment lost 5 bases, leaving 7 bases of the junction unmatched. The CDR3 reads CASSAETGGGTEAFF. The CDR3 DNA reads TGTGCCAGCTCAGCGGAGACAGGGGGCGGCACTGAAGCTTTCTTT.

This chain joins TRBV19 and TRBJ1-5, with D perhaps TRBD1 (5 bases). V lost 3 bases, J lost 3 bases, and 12 bases lay in between. Germline V gives CDR1 LNHDA, CDR2 SQIVND (reference sequence). The CDR3 runs to 15 residues. The CDR3 nucleotides are TGTGCCAGTAGTATCATCCCAGGGTCCAATCAGCCCCAGCATTTT. The encoded protein is CASSIIPGSNQPQHF.

This chain's CDR3 is CASSSAATNEKLFF. CDR3 DNA sequence: TGTGCCAGCAGCTCGGCAGCAACTAATGAAAAACTGTTTTTT. The genes are TRBV5-4 and TRBJ1-4; no clear D gene. V lost 3 bases and J lost 0, with 6 bases in between. The CDR3 extends over 14 amino acids. CDR1 SGHNT and CDR2 YYREEE come from the germline V gene (reference sequence).

The V and J genes are TRBV19 and TRBJ1-3; TRBD1 might be the D (6 bases). Per the germline V gene, CDR1 is LNHDA and CDR2 is SQIVND (reference sequence). The germline V and J ends were trimmed by 5 bases and 0 bases, with 17 bases remaining between them. The CDR3 extends over 17 amino acids. The CDR3 region has the DNA TGTGCCAGTAGTCCCCAAAGGACAGCGATCTCTGGAAACACCATATATTTT. Translation gives CASSPQRTAISGNTIYF.

The chain is built from TRBV19 and TRBJ1-5; D gene ambiguous. Per the germline V gene, CDR1 is LNHDA and CDR2 is SQIVND (reference sequence). Deletions cut 7 bases from V and 4 bases from J, with 11 bases between. The CDR3 spans 13 residues. As DNA, the CDR3 is TGTGCCAGTACTCAATTGGGGAATCAGCCCCAGCATTTT. This encodes CASTQLGNQPQHF. Full variable domain (rest looked up from reference TRBV19 and TRBJ1-5): DGGITQSPKYLFRKEGQNVTLSCEQNLNHDAMYWYRQDPGQGLRLIYYSQIVNDFQKGDIAEGYSVSREKKESFPLTVTSAQKNPTAFYLCASTQLGNQPQHFGDGTRLSIL.

This chain uses TRBV7-2 with TRBJ2-5; D remains ambiguous. CDR1 is SGHTA and CDR2 is FQGNSA in the germline V gene. This CDR3 contains 14 residues. V was cut by 2 bases and J by 4 bases, with 11 bases left in between. CDR3 sequence reads: CASSLQVGVETQYF. The CDR3 nucleotides are TGTGCCAGCAGCTTACAAGTTGGCGTAGAGACCCAGTACTTC.

This clone showed up just once. This chain links TRBV14 with TRBJ2-4; D not resolved. The V end lost 2 bases, the J end lost 8 bases, and 13 bases lay between the germline ends. The length of the CDR3 is 14 residues. CDR1 and CDR2 (germline): SGHDN, FVKESK. The CDR3 nucleotides are TGTGCCAGCAGCCAAAGCTCAAGGCGCTACATTCAGTACTTC. It encodes CASSQSSRRYIQYF. The full variable domain, rest sourced from reference TRBV14 and TRBJ2-4, is EAGVTQFPSHSVIEKGQTVTLRCDPISGHDNLYWYRRVMGKEIKFLLHFVKESKQDESGMPNNRFLAERTGGTYSTLKVQPAELEDSGVYFCASSQSSRRYIQYFGAGTRLSVL.

This sequence joins TRBV12-3 or TRBV12-4 and TRBJ1-2; D gene unclear. This CDR3 contains 12 residues. V was clipped by 5 bases and J by 5 bases, with 9 bases between them. Here the CDR3 reads CASSNGVYGYTF. For the CDR3, the DNA is TGTGCCAGCAGTAACGGGGTTTATGGCTACACCTTC.

The table lists this clone with a few counts. The chain couples TRBV5-6 to TRBJ2-7; D is possibly TRBD1 (6 bases). V was cut by 2 bases and J by 2 bases, with 8 bases left in between. The CDR3 has 13 residues. Germline V gene data show CDR1 as SGHDT and CDR2 as YYEEEE. This chain's CDR3 is CASSFNRAYEQYF. CDR3 DNA sequence: TGTGCCAGCAGCTTCAACAGGGCCTACGAGCAGTACTTC.

This chain uses TRBV28 with TRBJ1-1; TRBD1 aligns across 7 bases. V lost 3 bases to trimming and J lost 1 base; unmatched junction nucleotides: 5. Germline assignment: CDR1 MDHEN and CDR2 SYDVKM. CDR3 length equals 15 residues. The CDR3: CASSFDRARNTEAFF. Here the CDR3 DNA reads TGTGCCAGCAGTTTCGACAGGGCCAGGAACACTGAAGCTTTCTTT. The variable domain in full, completed from reference TRBV28 and TRBJ1-1, reads DVKVTQSSRYLVKRTGEKVFLECVQDMDHENMFWYRQDPGLGLRLIYFSYDVKMKEKGDIPEGYSVSREKKERFSLILESASTNQTSMYLCASSFDRARNTEAFFGQGTRLTVV.